This T cell receptor (beta chain) was identified in a study of cytomegalovirus exposure and HLA in healthy donors. Study outcomes and limitations: The majority of TCR sequences were rare, yet some public TCRs appeared in many donors. Overall, 164 TCR beta chains were annotated as cytomegalovirus-associated.

Clones were sequenced by immunoSEQ multiplex PCR, and TCRdb holds only the in-frame ones, with some missing. The repertoire holds 55,000 to 65,000 clones, approximately 90% seen once, with more than 2.5% in the top ten. The CDR3 extends over 13 amino acids. Germline V gives CDR1 SNHLY, CDR2 FYNNEI. V shed 6 bases and J shed 7 bases, with 15 bases lying between them. A word on this clone: The antigen remains undetermined.

The donors were part of the validation cohort, which consisted of roughly 110 subjects and was separate from the first cohort of 670 or so subjects. The chain links TRBV2 to TRBJ1-2; possible D gene TRBD1, 5 bases. Sequencing was done on a sample of PBMCs. This sequence was found in a young man in good health and CMV-seronegative. CDR3 DNA: TGTGCCAGCAGCGCGAGACCCAGGGTTGGCTACACCTTC. It translates to CASSARPRVGYTF.